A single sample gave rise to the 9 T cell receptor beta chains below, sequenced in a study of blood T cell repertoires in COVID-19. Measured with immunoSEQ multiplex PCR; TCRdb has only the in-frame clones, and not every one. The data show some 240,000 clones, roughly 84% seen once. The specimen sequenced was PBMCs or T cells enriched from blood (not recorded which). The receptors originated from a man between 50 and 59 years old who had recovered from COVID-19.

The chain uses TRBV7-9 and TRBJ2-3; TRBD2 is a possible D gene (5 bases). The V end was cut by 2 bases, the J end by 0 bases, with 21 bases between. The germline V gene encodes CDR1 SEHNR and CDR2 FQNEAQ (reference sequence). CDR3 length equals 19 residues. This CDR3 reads CASSLKIAGPEVSTDTQYF. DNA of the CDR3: TGTGCCAGCAGCTTAAAAATTGCGGGTCCCGAGGTTAGCACAGATACGCAGTATTTT.

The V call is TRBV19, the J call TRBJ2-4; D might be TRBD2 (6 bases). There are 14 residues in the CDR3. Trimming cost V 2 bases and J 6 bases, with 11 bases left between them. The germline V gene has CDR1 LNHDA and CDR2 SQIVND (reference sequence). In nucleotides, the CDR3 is TGTGCCAGTAGTATATATGGGAGGCCAAACATTCAGTACTTC. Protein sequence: CASSIYGRPNIQYF.

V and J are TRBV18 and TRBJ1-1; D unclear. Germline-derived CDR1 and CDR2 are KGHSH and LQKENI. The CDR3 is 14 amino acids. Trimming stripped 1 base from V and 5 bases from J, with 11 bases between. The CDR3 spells CASSPQGWETEAFF. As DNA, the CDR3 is TGTGCCAGCTCACCACAGGGTTGGGAGACTGAAGCTTTCTTT. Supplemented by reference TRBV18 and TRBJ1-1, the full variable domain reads NAGVMQNPRHLVRRRGQEARLRCSPMKGHSHVYWYRQLPEEGLKFMVYLQKENIIDESGMPKERFSAEFPKEGPSILRIQQVVRGDSAAYFCASSPQGWETEAFFGQGTRLTVV.

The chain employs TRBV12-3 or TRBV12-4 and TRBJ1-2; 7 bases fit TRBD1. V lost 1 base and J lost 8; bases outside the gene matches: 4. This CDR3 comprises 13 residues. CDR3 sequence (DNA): TGTGCCAGCAGTTTAGGACAGGGTATAGGCTACACCTTC. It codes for CASSLGQGIGYTF.

The CDR3 bases are TGTGCCAGCAGCGTAGCCGGGGCGGGGCTAACAGATACGCAGTATTTT. It yields the protein CASSVAGAGLTDTQYF. This sequence joins TRBV9 and TRBJ2-3, with D possibly matching TRBD2 (6 bases). CDR3 length: 16 amino acids. Trimming cost V 0 bases and J 3 bases, with 14 bases left between them. The V gene's germline CDR1 is SGDLS and CDR2 YYNGEE. Looking up the rest from reference TRBV9 and TRBJ2-3 gives the full variable domain: DSGVTQTPKHLITATGQRVTLRCSPRSGDLSVYWYQQSLDQGLQFLIQYYNGEERAKGNILERFSAQQFPDLHSELNLSSLELGDSALYFCASSVAGAGLTDTQYFGPGTRLTVL.

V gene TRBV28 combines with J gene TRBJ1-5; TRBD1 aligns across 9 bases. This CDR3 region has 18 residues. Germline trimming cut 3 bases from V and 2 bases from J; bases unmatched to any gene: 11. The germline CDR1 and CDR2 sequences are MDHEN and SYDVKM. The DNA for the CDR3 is TGTGCCAGCAGTTTCTCCGGGACAGGGAGGAAAGGCAATCAGCCCCAGCATTTT. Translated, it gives CASSFSGTGRKGNQPQHF.

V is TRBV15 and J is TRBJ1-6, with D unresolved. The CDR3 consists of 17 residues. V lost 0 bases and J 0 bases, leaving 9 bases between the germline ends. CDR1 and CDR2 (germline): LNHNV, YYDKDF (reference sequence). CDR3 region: CATSRDYTSSYNSPLHF. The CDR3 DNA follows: TGTGCCACCAGCAGAGACTATACGAGCTCCTATAATTCACCCCTCCACTTT.

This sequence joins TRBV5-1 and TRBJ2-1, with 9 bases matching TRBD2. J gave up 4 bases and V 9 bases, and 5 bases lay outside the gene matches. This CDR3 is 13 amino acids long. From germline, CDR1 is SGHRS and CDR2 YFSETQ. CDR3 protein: CATASGGYNEQFF. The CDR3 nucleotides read TGCGCCACCGCCAGCGGGGGGTACAATGAGCAGTTCTTC.

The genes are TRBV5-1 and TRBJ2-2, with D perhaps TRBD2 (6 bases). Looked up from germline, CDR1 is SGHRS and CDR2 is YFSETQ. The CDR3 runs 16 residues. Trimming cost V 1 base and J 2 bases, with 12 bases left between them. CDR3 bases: TGCGCCAGCAGCTTGAGGGCCGGGACTAACACCGGGGAGCTGTTTTTT. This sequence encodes CASSLRAGTNTGELFF.